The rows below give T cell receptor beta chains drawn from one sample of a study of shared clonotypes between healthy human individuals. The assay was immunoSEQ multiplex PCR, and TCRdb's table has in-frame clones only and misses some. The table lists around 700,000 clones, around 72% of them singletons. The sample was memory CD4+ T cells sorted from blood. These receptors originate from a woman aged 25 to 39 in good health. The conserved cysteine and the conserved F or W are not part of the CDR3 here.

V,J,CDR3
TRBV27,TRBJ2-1,ASTGGGPLVGYNEQF
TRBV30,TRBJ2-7,AWRAGKSDEQY
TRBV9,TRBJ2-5,ASTHGLAGPLYQETQY
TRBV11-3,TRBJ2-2,ASSSQGQGPGELF
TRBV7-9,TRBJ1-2,ASSLAGGQGGREGYT
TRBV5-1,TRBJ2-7,ASSLGAGLSYEQY
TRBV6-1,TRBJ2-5,ASYPSGREETQY
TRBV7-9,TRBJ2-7,ASSLAKGLREPGHEQY
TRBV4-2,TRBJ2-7,ASSPGPGYEQY
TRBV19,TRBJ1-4,ASSMTGKLF
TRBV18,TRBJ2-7,ASSPRLWTSVFYEQY
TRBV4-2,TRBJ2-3,ASSHYSRTDTQY
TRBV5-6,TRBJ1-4,ASSEMSGVGNEKLF
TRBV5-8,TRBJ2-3,ARTSTGTGGLSDTQY
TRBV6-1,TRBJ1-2,ASSDKGQVNYGYT
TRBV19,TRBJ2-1,ASSLRDREYNEQF
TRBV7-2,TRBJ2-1,ASRASIGHNEQF
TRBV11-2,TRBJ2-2,ASSQQGVGTGELF
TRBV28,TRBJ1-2,ASSLSEAPLNYGYT
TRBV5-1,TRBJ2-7,ASSLPGLAGSSYEQY
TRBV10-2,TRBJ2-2,ASRLTSGSVTGELF
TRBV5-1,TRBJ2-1,ASSLQGGVEQF
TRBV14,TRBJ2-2,ASSQVRAGELF
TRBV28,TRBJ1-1,ASSGRVNTEAF
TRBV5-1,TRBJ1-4,ASSLVTGKGTNEKLF
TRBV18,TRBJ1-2,ASSPEDRVYGYT
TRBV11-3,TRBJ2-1,ASSRLPYNEQF
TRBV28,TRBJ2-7,ASRTAYEQY
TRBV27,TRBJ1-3,ASRPSGGNTIY
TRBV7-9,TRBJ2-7,ASSKPGHINSYEQY
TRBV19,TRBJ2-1,ASSISHYHNEQF
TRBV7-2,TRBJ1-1,ASSPYQHIEAF
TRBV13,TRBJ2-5,ASSLGGDQETQY
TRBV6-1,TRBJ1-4,ASSEVGKERKLF
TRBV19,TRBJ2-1,ASVRTGGNEQF
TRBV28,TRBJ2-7,ASSFNRAEARY
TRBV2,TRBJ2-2,ASSVDSGNTGELF
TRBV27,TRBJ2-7,ASSLHRASFEQY
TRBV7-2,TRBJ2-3,ASSLPVRKGTDTQY
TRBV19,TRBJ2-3,ASSSSGTGGINTQY
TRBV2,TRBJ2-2,ASRRTSGGTGELF
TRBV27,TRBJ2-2,ASSFRGRGGELF
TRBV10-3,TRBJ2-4,AISESSNSGDIQY
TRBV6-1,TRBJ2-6,ASSERASGANVLT
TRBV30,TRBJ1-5,AWSAGTGQPQH
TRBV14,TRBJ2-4,ASSQLGDLEDIQY
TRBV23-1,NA,ASSQSRPYEQY
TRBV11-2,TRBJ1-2,ASSPQDRVGGYT
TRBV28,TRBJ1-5,ASSRPGDRGRASNQPQH
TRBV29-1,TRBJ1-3,SVAGAAGNTIY
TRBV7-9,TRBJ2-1,ASSQRWGTSGANEQF
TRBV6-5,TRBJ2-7,ASSPYWGGSYEQY
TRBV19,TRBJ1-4,ASSPSGATNEKLF
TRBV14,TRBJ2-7,ASSPWGGSEQY
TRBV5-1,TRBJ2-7,ASSSGSGTARSEQY